Following are 22 T cell receptor beta chains from one sample sequenced in a study of T cell repertoires in cytomegalovirus infection. TCRdb used MiXCR to reprocess the reads, holding one entry per CDR3 protein. This table holds approximately 730,000 distinct CDR3 sequences, approximately 32% found once. These receptors' targets are unknown. Source: cultured CD8+ T cells from PBMCs, taken from culture after CMV antigen stimulation. The receptors come from a human donor in good health (CMV status not recorded). Some clones in this sample may be carry-over from other donors' samples.

At least ten counts were recorded for this clonotype. CDR3 loop: CASSFGVRGGGYEQYV. The CDR3 coding sequence is TGTGCCAGCAGCTTTGGAGTGAGGGGAGGAGGGTACGAGCAGTACGTC. The rearrangement links TRBV7-8 to TRBJ2-7, with TRBD2 as a possible D gene (6 bases). The CDR3 consists of 16 residues. Germline CDR1 reads SGHVS; CDR2 reads FQNEAQ. V lost 3 bases to trimming and J lost 4 bases, with 19 bases between them.

The chain employs TRBV6-1 and TRBJ1-5; D uncertain. V lost 7 bases to trimming and J lost 4 bases, with 11 bases between them. The CDR3 runs 13 residues. Germline CDR1 and CDR2: MNHNS and SASEGT. CDR3 loop: CASNIGVNQPQHF. The CDR3 region has the DNA TGTGCCAGCAACATCGGCGTAAATCAGCCCCAGCATTTT.

This clonotype was seen more than once but under ten times. The chain has TRBV7-9 and TRBJ2-7; D may match TRBD1 or TRBD2 (6 bases each). Germline V CDR1 and CDR2: SEHNR, FQNEAQ (reference sequence). The CDR3 runs to 15 residues. V was clipped by 7 bases and J by 5 bases, with 21 bases between them. CDR3 bases: TGTGCCAGCACCACCCCGGGGGCTAGAAGGGACGAGCAGTACTTC. Residues: CASTTPGARRDEQYF. The full variable domain, with the rest looked up from reference TRBV7-9 and TRBJ2-7, is DTGVSQNPRHKITKRGQNVTFRCDPISEHNRLYWYRQTLGQGPEFLTYFQNEAQLEKSRLLSDRFSAERPKGSFSTLEIQRTEQGDSAMYLCASTTPGARRDEQYFGPGTRLTVT.

The V call is TRBV7-6, the J call TRBJ2-1, with D unresolved. Germline CDR1 SGHVS, CDR2 FNYEAQ. V shed 1 base and J shed 4 bases, with 14 bases lying between them. This CDR3 is 16 amino acids long. This CDR3 reads CASSLVESPQYNEQFF. In nucleotides, the CDR3 is TGTGCCAGCAGCTTAGTTGAGAGTCCCCAATACAATGAGCAGTTCTTC.

The CDR3: CASSAGQHAYEQYF. Written as DNA, the CDR3 is TGTGCCAGCAGCGCGGGACAGCACGCCTACGAGCAGTACTTC. The chain combines TRBV27 with TRBJ2-7, with D maybe TRBD1 (7 bases). Between the trimmed V and J ends, which lost 6 bases and 2 bases, there was a span of 14 bases. Germline lookup yields CDR1 MNHEY and CDR2 SMNVEV (reference sequence). The CDR3 sequence is 14 residues long.

This clonotype was counted at least ten times. The J gene is TRBJ1-1, the V gene TRBV7-2; D unresolved. The CDR3 is 14 amino acids. Germline V lookup: CDR1 SGHTA, CDR2 FQGNSA. Trimming stripped 1 base from V and 0 bases from J, with 6 bases between. The chain's CDR3 is CASSLGMLNTEAFF. CDR3 coding DNA: TGTGCCAGCAGCTTAGGGATGCTGAACACTGAAGCTTTCTTT.

The chain links TRBV27 to TRBJ2-7; possibly TRBD2 for D (7 bases). This CDR3 is 15 amino acids long. CDR1 is MNHEY and CDR2 is SMNVEV in the germline V gene (reference sequence). V gave up 2 bases and J gave up 1 base, with 12 bases separating them. The CDR3 DNA sequence: TGTGCCAGCAGTTTAAGTGGGGGGGCGTCCTACGAGCAGTACTTC. It yields the protein CASSLSGGASYEQYF.

The CDR3 DNA sequence: TGTGCCAGCGGCTGGGGAGGACCCTACGAGCAGTACTTC. This codes for CASGWGGPYEQYF. This chain joins TRBV27 and TRBJ2-7; D perhaps matches TRBD2 (6 bases). Trimming cost V 8 bases and J 2 bases, with 13 bases left between them. Germline V gene lookup returns CDR1 MNHEY and CDR2 SMNVEV (reference sequence). The CDR3 runs 13 residues.

V usage is TRBV4-3 and J usage is TRBJ2-1; D is uncertain. The CDR3 has 13 residues. CDR1 is LGHNA, CDR2 YSLEER, per germline. Trimming took off 0 bases at V and 9 bases at J, with 9 bases between the two ends. The chain's CDR3 is CASSQDSFSEQFF. Here the CDR3 DNA reads TGCGCCAGCAGCCAAGATTCCTTTAGTGAGCAGTTCTTC.

Ten or more counts support this clonotype. The V gene is TRBV7-6, the J gene TRBJ1-1, with 7 positions matching TRBD1. Losses at the gene ends were 1 base for V and 0 bases for J; bases not matched to a gene: 8. Germline CDR1 SGHVS, CDR2 FNYEAQ. This CDR3 contains 17 residues. The CDR3, as DNA: TGTGCCAGCAGCTTAGAGGTTGGGACAGAATTGAACACTGAAGCTTTCTTT. Translation: CASSLEVGTELNTEAFF.

This clonotype has ten or more counts. The V call is TRBV7-2, the J call TRBJ2-3; 12 nucleotides agree with TRBD2. The CDR3 has 16 residues. Trimming took 5 bases from V and 5 from J; bases not matched to a gene: 8. Germline V CDR1 and CDR2: SGHTA, FQGNSA. The CDR3 here is CASSKTSGGLGDTQYF. The CDR3 nucleotides are TGTGCCAGCAGCAAGACTAGCGGGGGACTAGGAGATACGCAGTATTTT.

The chain joins TRBV11-2 to TRBJ2-1; 12 bases agree with TRBD1. The germline V gene encodes CDR1 SGHAT and CDR2 FQNNGV. This CDR3 is built from 14 residues. Trimming took 5 bases from V and 8 from J; bases not matched to a gene: 4. The chain's CDR3 is CASSRDRGLYEQFF. The CDR3 DNA sequence: TGTGCCAGCAGCCGGGACAGGGGGCTTTATGAGCAGTTCTTC.

Turning to this clonotype: Germline and junction disagree at one end, which may indicate a read error. The chain is built from TRBV12-3 or TRBV12-4 and TRBJ1-2; TRBD1 is a possible D gene (5 bases). The CDR3 has 13 amino acids. The CDR3 is CASSFEGTYVYTF. The CDR3 DNA reads as TGTGCCAGCAGTTTCGAGGGGACCTATGTCTACACCTTC.

The chain recombines TRBV28 with TRBJ2-3; 13 bases match TRBD2. The CDR3 extends over 17 amino acids. Germline CDR1 reads MDHEN; CDR2 reads SYDVKM. Unmatched junction bases numbered 8, after V lost 8 bases and J lost 0 bases. CDR3 in amino acids: CASRFSGLAGSTDTQYF. The DNA for the CDR3 is TGTGCCAGCCGCTTCTCGGGACTAGCGGGGAGCACAGATACGCAGTATTTT. Complete variable domain (other parts from reference TRBV28 and TRBJ2-3): DVKVTQSSRYLVKRTGEKVFLECVQDMDHENMFWYRQDPGLGLRLIYFSYDVKMKEKGDIPEGYSVSREKKERFSLILESASTNQTSMYLCASRFSGLAGSTDTQYFGPGTRLTVL.

The chain links TRBV7-6 to TRBJ2-3, with 12 bases aligning to TRBD2. Looked up from germline, CDR1 is SGHVS and CDR2 is FNYEAQ. Trimming took 1 base from V and 6 from J; bases not matched to a gene: 17. CDR3 length: 20 residues. The CDR3 DNA reads as TGTGCCAGCAGCTTAGAGCCTAGCGGGGGGGCCGTTGCACACGTCGATACGCAGTATTTT. It specifies CASSLEPSGGAVAHVDTQYF.

A remark on this clonotype: The junction departs from germline at one end; a sequencing error may be responsible. The chain carries TRBV7-8 and TRBJ1-2; D gene uncertain. Germline lookup yields CDR1 SGHVS and CDR2 FQNEAQ. CDR3 size: 11 residues. The CDR3 reads CASSLMDGCTF. CDR3 coding DNA: TGTGCCAGCAGCTTAATGGATGGCTGCACCTTC.

This chain's CDR3 is CATREPGQGDQSTYEQYF. The CDR3 bases are TGTGCCACCAGAGAGCCGGGACAGGGGGACCAGAGCACCTACGAGCAGTACTTC. The rearrangement uses TRBV24-1 and TRBJ2-7; 11 bases are shared with TRBD1. V lost 7 bases to trimming and J lost 2 bases; unmatched junction nucleotides: 15. Germline CDR1 and CDR2: KGHDR and SFDVKD. CDR3 length: 18 residues.

The CDR3 DNA sequence: TGTGCCAGCAGTGAAGTTTGGGGTTCGAACACCGGGGAGCTGTTTTTT. Residues: CASSEVWGSNTGELFF. The V gene is TRBV2, the J gene TRBJ2-2; D not certain. The CDR3 has 16 amino acids. With 1 base removed from V and 0 bases from J, the gap between germline ends came to 9 bases. Germline lookup yields CDR1 SNHLY and CDR2 FYNNEI.

V is TRBV12-5 and J is TRBJ2-1; no firm D call. CDR3 length: 17 amino acids. From germline, CDR1 is LGHNT and CDR2 FRNRAP. The V end was cut by 1 base, the J end by 0 bases, with 13 bases between. DNA for the CDR3: TGTGCTAGTGGTTTGGCGGTAACCTCGAGCTCCTACAATGAGCAGTTCTTC. Amino acid sequence: CASGLAVTSSSYNEQFF.

In nucleotides, the CDR3 is TGTGCCACCAGACCGCGGCAGAAAAGAGATGGCTACACCTTC. Its protein product is CATRPRQKRDGYTF. This chain uses TRBV28 with TRBJ1-2; no reliable D call. V was pared by 10 bases and J by 6 bases, with 21 bases between. This CDR3 has 14 amino acids. Germline-derived CDR1 and CDR2 are MDHEN and SYDVKM.

The table lists this clonotype with many counts. The chain joins TRBV12-3 or TRBV12-4 to TRBJ1-2; 7 bases line up with TRBD1. Trimming removed 5 bases from V and 4 bases from J; junction bases left unmatched: 7. This CDR3 contains 14 residues. The CDR3 bases are TGTGCCAGCAGTCCCGGGACAGCCAGCTATGGCTACACCTTC. Amino acids: CASSPGTASYGYTF.

This clonotype was seen a handful of times. The chain joins TRBV5-6 to TRBJ2-7; 10 bases line up with TRBD1. Germline CDR1 SGHDT, CDR2 YYEEEE. The V and J ends lost 3 bases and 3 bases, in that order; junction bases with no gene match: 3. The length of the CDR3 is 14 residues. The CDR3 nucleotides are TGTGCCAGCAGCTCCCGGACAGGGGGCTACGAGCAGTACGTC. Protein: CASSSRTGGYEQYV.